This T cell receptor (beta chain) appears in the sequencing data of a study of blood T cell repertoires in COVID-19. Germline V gene sequence: CDR1 MNHEY, CDR2 SVGAGI. V lost 6 bases to trimming and J lost 0 bases, with 6 bases between them. The CDR3 is made up of 13 amino acids. Per the authors' pipeline: Estimation of nucleated cell counts was performed using reference gene primer amplification. Sequencing used immunoSEQ multiplex PCR; TCRdb keeps in-frame clones, though not all of them. The V and J calls and clone size were taken over from that table, and D and trimming were inferred from the DNA. The data contain over 100,000 clones, about four fifths of them seen just once; the ten biggest clones take up 9.5% to 10%.

The sample consisted of peripheral blood. The chain couples TRBV6-5 to TRBJ1-3, with unresolved D. The TCR originated in a man aged 35 to 55 with active or convalescent COVID-19. The CDR3 loop is CASRENSGNTIYF. DNA of the CDR3: TGTGCCAGCAGGGAGAACTCTGGAAACACCATATATTTT.